A selection of T cell receptor beta chains follows, all from one sample in a study of early T cells in non-severe SARS-CoV-2 infection. TCRdb used MiXCR to reprocess the 5' RACE reads, holding one entry per CDR3 protein. Of tens of thousands of distinct CDR3 sequences listed, under 8% are singletons. Sequenced: whole blood. Every receptor here comes from an adult who was a healthcare worker with PCR-confirmed SARS-CoV-2 infection or an uninfected control (not recorded which). Each CDR3 is given with its conserved first and last residue. The D gene is left open where the match is weak. Clone size, where shown, is once, few, many, or a class for clones that have expanded.

j_gene	abundance	v_gene	d_gene	CDR3nt	CDR3aa
TRBJ2-2	few	TRBV6-6	.	TGTGCCAGCAGTTTTGGAGGCGGGGAGCTGTTTTTT	CASSFGGGELFF
TRBJ2-1	few	TRBV7-3	TRBD2	TGTGCCAGCAGCTTCGGACTAGCGGGACAGAATGAGCAGTTCTTC	CASSFGLAGQNEQFF
TRBJ1-5	many	TRBV6-6	.	TGTGCCACCGGGTGGCAGCCCCAGCATTTT	CATGWQPQHF
TRBJ2-1	many	TRBV27	TRBD1	TGTGCCAGCAGTCCCCTGGGACAGGTCCTGCAGTTCTTC	CASSPLGQVLQFF
TRBJ2-3	.	TRBV6-2/TRBV6-3	.	TGTGCCAGCAAGCGAGGCGGAGGCACAGATACGCAGTATTTT	CASKRGGGTDTQYF
TRBJ1-6	few	TRBV20-1	.	TGCAGTGCTAGAGATTCCGGGGAATCAAGGTCACCCCTCCACTTT	CSARDSGESRSPLHF
TRBJ2-3	.	TRBV28	.	TGTGCCAGCAGCTTGCCCGCAGGTAGCGGCACAGATACGCAGTATTTT	CASSLPAGSGTDTQYF
TRBJ2-7	few	TRBV4-3	TRBD1	TGCGCCAGCAGCCAAGTCCGACAGGGTTCGTACGAGCAGTACTTC	CASSQVRQGSYEQYF
TRBJ1-2	few	TRBV30	.	TGTGCCTGGAGTGTTTCGGCACGCTATGGCTACACCTTC	CAWSVSARYGYTF
TRBJ2-5	.	TRBV27	TRBD2	TGTGCCGGCGACCTAGCGGGGGAAGGAGAGACCCAGTACTTC	CAGDLAGEGETQYF
TRBJ2-5	many	TRBV12-3/TRBV12-4	.	TGTGCCAGCAGTTTTAGGGGTGAAGAGACCCAGTACTTC	CASSFRGEETQYF
TRBJ2-6	.	TRBV6-2/TRBV6-3	.	TGTGCCAGCACCTCGGGCTCTGGGGCCAACGTCCTGACTTTC	CASTSGSGANVLTF
TRBJ1-1	many	TRBV7-9	.	TGTGCCAGCAGCGCCACACTGAACACTGAAGCTTTCTTT	CASSATLNTEAFF
TRBJ2-2	many	TRBV5-4	.	TGTGCCAGCAGCCCGGCGGAAGCCGGGGAGCTGTTTTTT	CASSPAEAGELFF
TRBJ2-7	.	TRBV7-9	.	TGTGCCAGCAGCGGGCACAGGGAATCCTACGAGCAGTACTTC	CASSGHRESYEQYF
TRBJ2-5	many	TRBV28	.	TGTGCCAGCAGAATAATAGGGGTGGAGACCCAGTACTTC	CASRIIGVETQYF
TRBJ1-1	many	TRBV5-6	TRBD1	TGTGCCAGCAGCCGGGGACAGGGAGCTTTCTTT	CASSRGQGAFF
TRBJ1-4	.	TRBV2	.	TGTGCCAGCGGGGCTGAAAAACTGTTTTTT	CASGAEKLFF
TRBJ1-4	.	TRBV6-5	.	TGTGCCAGCAGCCACGGACCGTCGGGGAAACTGTTTTTT	CASSHGPSGKLFF
TRBJ1-1	.	TRBV7-9	.	TGTGCCAGCAGCTTAGCGATGGGAGTGGCTTTCTTT	CASSLAMGVAFF
TRBJ1-2	few	TRBV3-1	.	TGTGCCAGCAGCCAAGGACAGTATGGCTACACCTTC	CASSQGQYGYTF
TRBJ1-1	many	TRBV7-2	.	TGTGCCAGCAGCTTGGTAGGCGCGAACACTGAAGCTTTCTTT	CASSLVGANTEAFF
TRBJ2-1	few	TRBV2	TRBD2	TGTGCCACGACACCGTGGACTAGCGGGGCCAATGAGCAGTTCTTC	CATTPWTSGANEQFF
TRBJ1-5	many	TRBV19	.	TGTGCCAGTAGTATTCAAGGGTTAGTGGATCAGCCCCAGCATTTT	CASSIQGLVDQPQHF
TRBJ1-2	many	TRBV28	.	TGTGCCAGCCTGCGACAGAACTATGGCTACACCTTC	CASLRQNYGYTF